This TCR beta chain was obtained from a study of blood T cell repertoires in COVID-19. Study-level background: Samples representing acute and convalescent COVID-19 were sourced from the United States, Italy and Spain. From T cells, B-cell-depleted T cells, or PBMCs came the material, which was cDNA or gDNA.

Per the authors' pipeline: Reference gene primers were amplified, and this amplification served to estimate nucleated cell counts. Method: immunoSEQ multiplex PCR; TCRdb's copy keeps in-frame clones and lacks some. V and J calls and clone size are given by that table; D and trimming were obtained from the DNA. The sample records about 310,000 clones, 85% to 90% being singletons. Seattle patients were enrolled while actively infected and followed longitudinally. Germline V gives CDR1 SGHKS, CDR2 YYEKEE (reference sequence). The CDR3 is 13 amino acids. The germline V and J ends were trimmed by 3 bases and 3 bases, with 9 bases remaining between them.

Input material: peripheral blood. The sequence was obtained from a woman between 40 and 50 years old with COVID-19, enrolled during active disease. The genes are TRBV5-5 and TRBJ1-1; a weak D match, TRBD1 (5 bases). CDR3 protein: CASSWGTHTEAFF. The CDR3 DNA is TGTGCCAGCAGCTGGGGCACCCACACTGAAGCTTTCTTT.